This T cell receptor (beta chain) was captured by sequencing in a study of blood T cell repertoires in COVID-19. The wider study: There were acute and convalescent COVID-19 samples, and they came from the United States, Italy and Spain. PBMCs, B-cell-depleted T cells, or T cells were the source of the cDNA or gDNA that made up the material.

Germline values: CDR1 SGHDT, CDR2 YYEEEE. The CDR3 totals 12 residues. The V end was cut by 0 bases, the J end by 8 bases, with 8 bases between. Per the authors' pipeline: How many nucleated cells were present was estimated from reference gene primer amplification. Some clones are missing from TCRdb's copy, which holds only in-frame ones; the method was immunoSEQ multiplex PCR. That table furnishes V, J and clone size, whereas the DNA furnished D and trimming. This table has about 50,000 clones, roughly nine tenths appearing once. Material: peripheral blood. The chain links TRBV5-6 to TRBJ1-1; D ambiguous. This clonotype was sampled from a man aged 40-49 years with active COVID-19. CDR3 region: CASSLAPMEAFF. The CDR3 coding sequence is TGTGCCAGCAGCTTGGCCCCCATGGAAGCTTTCTTT.